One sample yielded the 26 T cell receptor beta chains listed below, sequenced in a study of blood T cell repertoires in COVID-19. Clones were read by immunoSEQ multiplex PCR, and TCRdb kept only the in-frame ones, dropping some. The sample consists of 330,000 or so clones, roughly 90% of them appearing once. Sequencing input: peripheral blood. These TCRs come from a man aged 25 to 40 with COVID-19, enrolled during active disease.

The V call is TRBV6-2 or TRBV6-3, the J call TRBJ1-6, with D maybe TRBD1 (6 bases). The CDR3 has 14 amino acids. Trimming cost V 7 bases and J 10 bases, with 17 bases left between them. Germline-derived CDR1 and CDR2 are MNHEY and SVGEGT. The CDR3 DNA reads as TGTGCCAGCACCCCAACAGGGCCGAGATCACCCCTCCACTTT. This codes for CASTPTGPRSPLHF.

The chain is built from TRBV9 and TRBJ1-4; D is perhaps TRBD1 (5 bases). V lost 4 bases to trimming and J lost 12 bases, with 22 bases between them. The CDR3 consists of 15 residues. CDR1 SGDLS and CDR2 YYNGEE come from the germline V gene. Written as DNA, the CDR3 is TGTGCCAGCAGCCCCCGTGGAGGGGCAATCGATGAACTGTTTTTT. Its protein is CASSPRGGAIDELFF.

The CDR3, as DNA: TGTGCCAGCAGTTCCACAGGGGTTTGGGAGACCCAGTACTTC. Its protein product is CASSSTGVWETQYF. The chain carries TRBV27 and TRBJ2-5; 7 bases agree with TRBD1. The CDR3 is 14 amino acids. Germline loops: CDR1 MNHEY, CDR2 SMNVEV (reference sequence). V shed 4 bases and J 5 bases; nucleotides not matched to a gene: 7.

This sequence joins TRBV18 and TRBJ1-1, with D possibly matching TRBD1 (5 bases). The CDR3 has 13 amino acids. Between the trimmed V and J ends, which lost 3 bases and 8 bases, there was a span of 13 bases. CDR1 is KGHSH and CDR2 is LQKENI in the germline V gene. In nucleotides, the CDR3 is TGTGCCAGCTCACCGAAAGGGGTGGGGGAAGCTTTCTTT. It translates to CASSPKGVGEAFF. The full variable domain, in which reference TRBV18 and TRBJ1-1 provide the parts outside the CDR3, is NAGVMQNPRHLVRRRGQEARLRCSPMKGHSHVYWYRQLPEEGLKFMVYLQKENIIDESGMPKERFSAEFPKEGPSILRIQQVVRGDSAAYFCASSPKGVGEAFFGQGTRLTVV.

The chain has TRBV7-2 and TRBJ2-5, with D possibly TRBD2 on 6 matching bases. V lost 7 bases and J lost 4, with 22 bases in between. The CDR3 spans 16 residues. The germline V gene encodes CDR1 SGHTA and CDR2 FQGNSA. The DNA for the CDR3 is TGTGCCAGCAACGGTGCTTTGGACTCCGGGGGAGAGACCCAGTACTTC. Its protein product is CASNGALDSGGETQYF.

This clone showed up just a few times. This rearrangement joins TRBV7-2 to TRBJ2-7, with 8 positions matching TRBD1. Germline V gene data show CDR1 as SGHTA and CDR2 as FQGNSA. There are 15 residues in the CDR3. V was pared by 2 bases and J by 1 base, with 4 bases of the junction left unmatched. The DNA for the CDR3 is TGTGCCAGCAGCTTAACGGGGACAGGTTCCTACGAGCAGTACTTC. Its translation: CASSLTGTGSYEQYF.

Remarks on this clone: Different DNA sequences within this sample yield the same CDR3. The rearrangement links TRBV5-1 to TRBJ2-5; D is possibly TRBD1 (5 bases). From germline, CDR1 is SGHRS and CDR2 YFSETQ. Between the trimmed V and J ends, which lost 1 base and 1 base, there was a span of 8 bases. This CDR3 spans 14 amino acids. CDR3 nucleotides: TGCGCCAGCAGCTTGACGACAGCCCAAGAGACCCAGTACTTC. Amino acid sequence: CASSLTTAQETQYF.

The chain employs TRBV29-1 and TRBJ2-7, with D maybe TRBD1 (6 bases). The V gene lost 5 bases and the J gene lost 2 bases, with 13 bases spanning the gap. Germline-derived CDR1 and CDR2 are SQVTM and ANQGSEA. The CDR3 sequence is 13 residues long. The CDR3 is CSVRDRSTYEQYF. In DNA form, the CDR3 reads TGCAGCGTTCGAGACAGGTCCACCTACGAGCAGTACTTC.

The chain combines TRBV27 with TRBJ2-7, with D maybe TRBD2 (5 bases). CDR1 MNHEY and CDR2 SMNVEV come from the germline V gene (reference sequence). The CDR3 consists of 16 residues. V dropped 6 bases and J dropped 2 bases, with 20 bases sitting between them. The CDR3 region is CASSPPLAVGTYEQYF. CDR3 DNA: TGTGCCAGCAGCCCCCCCCTGGCAGTCGGGACCTACGAGCAGTACTTC.

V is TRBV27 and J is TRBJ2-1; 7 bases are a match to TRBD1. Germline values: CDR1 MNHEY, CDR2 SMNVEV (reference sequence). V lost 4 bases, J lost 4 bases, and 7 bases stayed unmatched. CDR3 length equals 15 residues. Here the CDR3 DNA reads TGTGCCAGCAGTTCCGCCGGGACAGTTTACAATGAGCAGTTCTTC. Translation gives CASSSAGTVYNEQFF.

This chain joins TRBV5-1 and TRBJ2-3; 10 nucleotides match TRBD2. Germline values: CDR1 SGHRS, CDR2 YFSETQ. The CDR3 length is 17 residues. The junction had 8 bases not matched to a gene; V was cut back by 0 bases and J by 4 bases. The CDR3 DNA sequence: TGCGCCAGCAGCTTGGCGATCCTAGCGGGAGCCCCAGATACGCAGTATTTT. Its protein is CASSLAILAGAPDTQYF.

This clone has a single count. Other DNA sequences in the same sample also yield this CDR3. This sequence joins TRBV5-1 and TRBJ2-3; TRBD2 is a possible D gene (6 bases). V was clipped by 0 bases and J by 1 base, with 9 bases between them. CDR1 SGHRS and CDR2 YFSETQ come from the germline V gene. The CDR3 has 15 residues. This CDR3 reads CASSLVGEGTDTQYF. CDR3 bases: TGCGCCAGCAGCTTGGTGGGGGAGGGCACAGATACGCAGTATTTT.

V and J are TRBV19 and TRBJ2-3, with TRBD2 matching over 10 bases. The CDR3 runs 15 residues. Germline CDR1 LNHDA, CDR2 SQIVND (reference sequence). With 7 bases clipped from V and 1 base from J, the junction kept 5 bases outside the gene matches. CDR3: CASNGLAGGTDTQYF. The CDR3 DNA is TGTGCCAGTAATGGTCTAGCGGGAGGCACAGATACGCAGTATTTT.

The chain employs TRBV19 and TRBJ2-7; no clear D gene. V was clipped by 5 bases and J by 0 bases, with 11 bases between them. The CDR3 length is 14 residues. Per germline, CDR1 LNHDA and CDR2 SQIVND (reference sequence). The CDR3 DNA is TGTGCCAGTAGTGAGAGTATAAGCTCCTACGAGCAGTACTTC. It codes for CASSESISSYEQYF.

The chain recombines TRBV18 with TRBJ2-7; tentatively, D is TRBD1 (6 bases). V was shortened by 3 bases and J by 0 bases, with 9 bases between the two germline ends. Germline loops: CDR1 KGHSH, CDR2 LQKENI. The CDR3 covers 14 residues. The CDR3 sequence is CASSPGHSSYEQYF. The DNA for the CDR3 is TGTGCCAGCTCACCGGGACATAGCTCCTACGAGCAGTACTTC.

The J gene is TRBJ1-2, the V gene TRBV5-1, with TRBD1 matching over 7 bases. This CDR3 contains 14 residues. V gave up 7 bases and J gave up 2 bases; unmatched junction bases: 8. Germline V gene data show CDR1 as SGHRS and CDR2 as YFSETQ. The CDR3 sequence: CASYPTGTNYGYTF. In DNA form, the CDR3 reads TGCGCCAGCTACCCGACAGGGACCAACTATGGCTACACCTTC.

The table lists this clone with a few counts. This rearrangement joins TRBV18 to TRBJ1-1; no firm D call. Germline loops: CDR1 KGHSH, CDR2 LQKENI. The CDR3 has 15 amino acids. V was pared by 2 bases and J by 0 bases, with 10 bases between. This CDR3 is CASSPAQKLNTEAFF. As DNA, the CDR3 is TGTGCCAGCTCACCAGCCCAGAAACTGAACACTGAAGCTTTCTTT.

CDR3 bases: TGCGCCAGCAGCCAAGACCTAGCGGCATCCTACAATGAGCAGTTCTTC. Encoded protein: CASSQDLAASYNEQFF. The V gene is TRBV4-1, the J gene TRBJ2-1, with 7 bases matching TRBD2. Germline CDR1 is MGHRA and CDR2 is YSYEKL. V gave up 0 bases and J gave up 1 base; unmatched junction bases: 3. The CDR3 covers 16 residues.

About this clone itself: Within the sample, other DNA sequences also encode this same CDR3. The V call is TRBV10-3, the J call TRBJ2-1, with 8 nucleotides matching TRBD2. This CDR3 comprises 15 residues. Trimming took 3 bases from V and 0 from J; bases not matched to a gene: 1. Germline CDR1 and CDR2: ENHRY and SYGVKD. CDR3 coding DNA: TGTGCCATCAGTGAAACTAGCGGCTCCTACAATGAGCAGTTCTTC. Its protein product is CAISETSGSYNEQFF.

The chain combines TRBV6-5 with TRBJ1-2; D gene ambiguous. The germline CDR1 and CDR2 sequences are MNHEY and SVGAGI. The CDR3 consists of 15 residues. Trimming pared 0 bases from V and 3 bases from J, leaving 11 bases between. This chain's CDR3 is CASSYSKTGDYGYTF. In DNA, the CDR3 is TGTGCCAGCAGTTACTCAAAGACGGGAGACTATGGCTACACCTTC.

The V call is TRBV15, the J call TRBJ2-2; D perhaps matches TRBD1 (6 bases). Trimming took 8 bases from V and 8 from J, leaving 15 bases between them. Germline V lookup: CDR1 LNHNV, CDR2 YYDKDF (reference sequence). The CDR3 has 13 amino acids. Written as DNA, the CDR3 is TGTGCCACCCAAGGGCAACAGGGAGGGGAGCTGTTTTTT. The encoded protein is CATQGQQGGELFF.

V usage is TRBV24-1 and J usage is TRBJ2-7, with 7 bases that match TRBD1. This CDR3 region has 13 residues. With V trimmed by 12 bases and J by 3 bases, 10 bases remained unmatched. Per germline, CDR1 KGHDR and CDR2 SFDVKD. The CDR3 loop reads CASPGTENYEQYF. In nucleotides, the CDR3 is TGTGCCTCCCCCGGGACAGAGAACTACGAGCAGTACTTC.

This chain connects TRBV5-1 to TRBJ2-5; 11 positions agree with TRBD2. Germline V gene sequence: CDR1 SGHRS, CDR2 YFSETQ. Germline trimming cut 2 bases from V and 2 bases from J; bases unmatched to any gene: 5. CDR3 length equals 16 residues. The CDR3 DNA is TGCGCCAGCAGCTTACTAGCGGGAGCCGGTCAAGAGACCCAGTACTTC. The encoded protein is CASSLLAGAGQETQYF.

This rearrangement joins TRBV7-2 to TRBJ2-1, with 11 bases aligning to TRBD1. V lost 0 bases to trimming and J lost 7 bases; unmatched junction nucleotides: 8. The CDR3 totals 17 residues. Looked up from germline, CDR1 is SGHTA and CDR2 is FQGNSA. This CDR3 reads CASSLAGTGGVQNEQFF. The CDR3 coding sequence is TGTGCCAGCAGCTTAGCGGGGACAGGGGGTGTACAAAATGAGCAGTTCTTC. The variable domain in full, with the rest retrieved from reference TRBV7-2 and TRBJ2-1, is GAGVSQSPSNKVTEKGKDVELRCDPISGHTALYWYRQSLGQGLEFLIYFQGNSAPDKSGLPSDRFSAERTGGSVSTLTIQRTQQEDSAVYLCASSLAGTGGVQNEQFFGPGTRLTVL.

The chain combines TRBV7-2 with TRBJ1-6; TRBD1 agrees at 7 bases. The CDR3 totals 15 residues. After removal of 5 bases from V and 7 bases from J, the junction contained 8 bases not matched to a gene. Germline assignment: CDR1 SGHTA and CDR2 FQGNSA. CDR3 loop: CASSNIQGNNSPLHF. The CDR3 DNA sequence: TGTGCCAGCAGCAACATACAGGGGAACAATTCACCCCTCCACTTT.

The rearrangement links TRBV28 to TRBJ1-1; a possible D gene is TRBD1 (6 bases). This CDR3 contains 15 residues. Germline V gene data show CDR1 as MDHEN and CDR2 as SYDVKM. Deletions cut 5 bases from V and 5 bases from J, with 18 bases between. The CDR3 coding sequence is TGTGCCAGCAGTCCCCTCGGGGGGGGCGGGACTGAAGCTTTCTTT. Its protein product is CASSPLGGGGTEAFF.